In this sample, the clone carrying this TCR beta chain turned up once. The repertoire was sequenced with immunoSEQ multiplex PCR; TCRdb's copy has only in-frame clones and lacks some. Of hundreds of thousands of clones detected, almost 90% appear once; the ten largest clones hold 1.7%. These data come from a study of blood T cell repertoires in COVID-19. This CDR3 spans 14 amino acids. V was clipped by 0 bases and J by 4 bases, with 10 bases between them. Germline V gene lookup returns CDR1 SQVTM and CDR2 ANQGSEA. The study drew participants aged about 18 to 89 years from about two dozen US areas. Participant-given clinical history determined each cohort assignment.

This receptor was taken from a woman under 30 with acute COVID-19. The chain is built from TRBV29-1 and TRBJ2-1; a possible D gene is TRBD1 (5 bases). Sample: PBMCs or T cells enriched from blood (not recorded which). CDR3 bases: TGCAGCGTTGAAGAAGCAGACAGATACAATGAGCAGTTCTTC. This translates into CSVEEADRYNEQFF.